This record covers a single TCR beta chain. Antigen: not known. This CDR3 has 14 amino acids. Germline V lookup: CDR1 LNHDA, CDR2 SQIVND (reference sequence). Between the trimmed V and J ends, which lost 5 bases and 1 base, there was a span of 8 bases. The PCR employed 60 Vbeta primers together with 13 Jbeta primers. The data were produced by immunoSEQ multiplex PCR, yet TCRdb's version contains in-frame clones alone and is incomplete. The table records over 250,000 clones, about nine tenths of them present only once. The data originate from a study of cytomegalovirus exposure and HLA in healthy donors. The study, taken as a whole, reports: Cytomegalovirus association was assigned to about 150 TCR beta chains.

The chain links TRBV19 to TRBJ2-2; no firm D call. This clonotype originated in a man between 35 and 55 years old in good health and CMV-seropositive. The sample taken for sequencing was PBMCs. CDR3 nucleotides: TGTGCCAGTAGTCCAGAAATGAACACCGGGGAGCTGTTTTTT. It yields the protein CASSPEMNTGELFF.